Below are 27 T cell receptor beta chains sequenced from a single sample in a study of cytomegalovirus exposure and HLA in healthy donors. This PCR relied on a set of 60 Vbeta primers and 13 Jbeta primers. Method: immunoSEQ multiplex PCR; TCRdb's copy keeps in-frame clones and lacks some. The table records 200,000 to 250,000 clones, over 75% of them present only once. The sequencing input was PBMCs. These receptors were collected from a man aged 18 to 30 in good health and CMV-seronegative.

The sample holds one count of this clone. The rearrangement joins TRBV28 to TRBJ1-1; maybe TRBD1 (5 bases). The CDR3 runs 12 residues. Germline CDR1 MDHEN, CDR2 SYDVKM. Trimming took 3 bases from V and 5 from J, leaving 7 bases between them. The CDR3 coding sequence is TGTGCCAGCAGTTTCCGGGGGACTGAAGCTTTCTTT. Amino acids: CASSFRGTEAFF.

J is TRBJ2-4 and V is TRBV27; 7 bases agree with TRBD2. V lost 1 base, J lost 0 bases, and 9 bases stayed unmatched. CDR1 and CDR2 (germline): MNHEY, SMNVEV (reference sequence). The CDR3 is 18 residues long. CDR3 DNA sequence: TGTGCCAGCAGTTTATGGGCGATAGCGGGCCGAGCCAAAAACATTCAGTACTTC. Its protein product is CASSLWAIAGRAKNIQYF.

V usage is TRBV15 and J usage is TRBJ2-1; 9 bases line up with TRBD2. Germline V gene sequence: CDR1 LNHNV, CDR2 YYDKDF (reference sequence). Losses at the gene ends were 4 bases for V and 1 base for J; bases not matched to a gene: 11. The CDR3 contains 18 residues. For the CDR3, the DNA is TGTGCCACCAGCAAAAGAGGAGGGCTAGCGGGGTCCTACAATGAGCAGTTCTTC. Translating it yields CATSKRGGLAGSYNEQFF.

This chain connects TRBV2 to TRBJ1-2, with D possibly being TRBD1 (5 bases). The CDR3 runs to 15 residues. The germline V gene encodes CDR1 SNHLY and CDR2 FYNNEI. The V gene lost 3 bases and the J gene lost 5 bases, with 16 bases spanning the gap. The CDR3 reads CASSDDSRTPYGYTF. In DNA form, the CDR3 reads TGTGCCAGCAGTGATGATTCCCGGACACCATATGGCTACACCTTC.

This clone turned up a few times. V gene TRBV10-3 combines with J gene TRBJ1-4; no firm D call. Germline CDR1 is ENHRY and CDR2 is SYGVKD. V lost 6 bases and J 4 bases, leaving 9 bases between the germline ends. The CDR3 extends over 13 amino acids. The CDR3 reads CAIRGGLNEKLFF. Written as DNA, the CDR3 is TGTGCCATCAGGGGTGGGCTTAATGAAAAACTGTTTTTT.

The chain recombines TRBV7-8 with TRBJ2-1; TRBD2 agrees at 10 bases. Germline-derived CDR1 and CDR2 are SGHVS and FQNEAQ. V lost 0 bases and J lost 6; bases outside the gene matches: 5. The CDR3 length is 16 residues. CDR3 amino acids: CASSLAGSGRGNEQFF. The DNA of the CDR3 is TGTGCCAGCAGCTTAGCAGGGAGCGGGAGGGGCAATGAGCAGTTCTTC.

The rearrangement uses TRBV7-9 and TRBJ2-1, with D perhaps matching TRBD2 (6 bases). The CDR3 extends over 14 amino acids. The germline V and J ends were trimmed by 10 bases and 4 bases, with 17 bases remaining between them. Looked up from germline, CDR1 is SEHNR and CDR2 is FQNEAQ (reference sequence). The CDR3, as DNA: TGTGCCACCTCGGGCGGGGTCTCTTACAATGAGCAGTTCTTC. Encoded protein: CATSGGVSYNEQFF.

This sequence joins TRBV18 and TRBJ2-5; TRBD1 agrees at 7 bases. The germline gives CDR1 KGHSH, CDR2 LQKENI. The CDR3 extends over 15 amino acids. The J segment lost 5 bases and the V segment lost 0 bases, leaving 6 bases of the junction unmatched. This CDR3 is CASSPPGGAGETQYF. Written as DNA, the CDR3 is TGTGCCAGCTCACCACCAGGGGGCGCAGGGGAGACCCAGTACTTC.

A remark on this clone: The junction departs from the called germline gene at one end, perhaps through a read error. The chain links TRBV7-7 to TRBJ1-1, with 7 bases lining up with TRBD1. CDR1 and CDR2 (germline): SSHAT, FNYEAQ (reference sequence). There are 15 residues in the CDR3. CDR3 sequence: CASSLYAGGDTEAFF. CDR3 coding DNA: TGTGCTAGCAGCTTGTACGCAGGGGGTGACACTGAAGCTTTCTTT. The full variable domain, in which reference TRBV7-7 and TRBJ1-1 provide the parts outside the CDR3, is GAGVSQSPRYKVTKRGQDVTLRCDPISSHATLYWYQQALGQGPEFLTYFNYEAQPDKSGLPSDRFSAERPEGSISTLTIQRTEQRDSAMYRCASSLYAGGDTEAFFGQGTRLTVV.

The genes are TRBV6-5 and TRBJ1-5; 7 bases match TRBD1. This CDR3 contains 15 residues. With V trimmed by 6 bases and J by 7 bases, 12 bases remained unmatched. The germline V gene encodes CDR1 MNHEY and CDR2 SVGAGI. The CDR3 DNA is TGTGCCAGCAGCGACACCGCCCAGGGGGGCCAGCCCCAGCATTTT. It yields the protein CASSDTAQGGQPQHF.

The chain employs TRBV19 and TRBJ2-5; 8 bases fit TRBD1. This CDR3 is 16 amino acids long. V dropped 0 bases and J dropped 2; count of bases not matched to a gene: 5. Germline V gene lookup returns CDR1 LNHDA and CDR2 SQIVND (reference sequence). The CDR3 here is CASSIDRTGLQETQYF. CDR3 sequence (DNA): TGTGCCAGTAGTATAGATCGGACAGGGCTACAAGAGACCCAGTACTTC.

This clone has a handful of counts. The rearrangement uses TRBV19 and TRBJ2-1; 10 positions agree with TRBD2. CDR1 LNHDA and CDR2 SQIVND come from the germline V gene (reference sequence). V lost 7 bases and J lost 9; bases outside the gene matches: 12. The CDR3 runs to 15 residues. The CDR3 DNA follows: TGTGCCAGTACTCCTTCCCCTTCTAGCGGGGGTGAGCAGTTCTTC. Its protein is CASTPSPSSGGEQFF.

The chain is built from TRBV27 and TRBJ1-2; 11 bases are shared with TRBD1. Germline CDR1 is MNHEY and CDR2 is SMNVEV (reference sequence). Trimming cost V 4 bases and J 3 bases; bases outside gene matches: 4. The CDR3 has 15 amino acids. The CDR3 reads CASSSAGQGDYGYTF. CDR3 bases: TGTGCCAGCAGTTCAGCGGGACAGGGGGACTATGGCTACACCTTC.

This clone has only a few counts. The chain couples TRBV7-9 to TRBJ2-1; D gene ambiguous. V dropped 3 bases and J dropped 6 bases, with 9 bases sitting between them. This CDR3 spans 13 amino acids. Per the germline V gene, CDR1 is SEHNR and CDR2 is FQNEAQ (reference sequence). The CDR3 loop reads CASSFGSFNEQFF. The CDR3 bases are TGTGCCAGCAGCTTTGGCAGTTTCAATGAGCAGTTCTTC.

This clone was seen once. V and J are TRBV7-9 and TRBJ2-3, with D uncertain. Trimming removed 6 bases at V and 3 bases at J, with 10 bases between. Germline V gene lookup returns CDR1 SEHNR and CDR2 FQNEAQ (reference sequence). The CDR3 contains 13 residues. Written as DNA, the CDR3 is TGTGCCAGCAGGACTGCAAGAACAGATACGCAGTATTTT. Residues: CASRTARTDTQYF.

The rearrangement uses TRBV7-6 and TRBJ1-1; 10 nucleotides match TRBD1. The CDR3 extends over 15 amino acids. Per germline, CDR1 SGHVS and CDR2 FNYEAQ. The junction had 4 bases not matched to a gene; V was cut back by 3 bases and J by 3 bases. The DNA for the CDR3 is TGTGCCAGCAGCTTCCCCGGGACAGGGGACACTGAAGCTTTCTTT. Translation gives CASSFPGTGDTEAFF.

This clone was seen a single time. At one of its ends the junction is not consistent with the germline gene, which may arise from a read error. V gene TRBV7-7 combines with J gene TRBJ2-1; weak D call: TRBD1 (6 bases). Germline values: CDR1 SSHAT, CDR2 FNYEAQ (reference sequence). This CDR3 is 13 amino acids long. This chain's CDR3 is CASSPQGYNEQFF. CDR3 coding DNA: TGTGCTAGCAGCCCTCAGGGGTACAATGAGCAGTTCTTC.

This clone was recorded only once. This chain joins TRBV6-1 and TRBJ2-1; 8 bases line up with TRBD2. From germline, CDR1 is MNHNS and CDR2 SASEGT. With V trimmed by 8 bases and J by 5 bases, 8 bases remained unmatched. The length of the CDR3 is 14 residues. The CDR3, as DNA: TGTGCCAGCTCCCCCAAGACTAGCGACAATGAGCAGTTCTTC. The encoded protein is CASSPKTSDNEQFF.

This sequence joins TRBV11-2 and TRBJ2-5, with D maybe TRBD2 (7 bases). Per germline, CDR1 SGHAT and CDR2 FQNNGV. The CDR3 is made up of 15 amino acids. V was pared by 0 bases and J by 5 bases, with 13 bases between. CDR3 nucleotides: TGTGCCAGCAGCTTAGATCGGGGGGCGTGGGAGACCCAGTACTTC. The encoded protein is CASSLDRGAWETQYF. The variable domain in full, with the rest retrieved from reference TRBV11-2 and TRBJ2-5, is EAGVAQSPRYKIIEKRQSVAFWCNPISGHATLYWYQQILGQGPKLLIQFQNNGVVDDSQLPKDRFSAERLKGVDSTLKIQPAKLEDSAVYLCASSLDRGAWETQYFGPGTRLLVL.

This sequence joins TRBV19 and TRBJ2-2; 9 nucleotides line up with TRBD1. The CDR3 spans 17 residues. Germline-derived CDR1 and CDR2 are LNHDA and SQIVND (reference sequence). With 4 bases clipped from V and 5 bases from J, the junction kept 11 bases outside the gene matches. CDR3 sequence reads: CASSTYTGGALTGELFF. DNA for the CDR3: TGTGCCAGTAGTACCTATACAGGGGGCGCATTAACCGGGGAGCTGTTTTTT.

This clone was observed once. V and J are TRBV5-6 and TRBJ2-2; the match to TRBD2 covers 7 bases. This CDR3 has 16 amino acids. J was trimmed by 3 bases and V by 0 bases; bases with no gene match: 5. Germline V gene lookup returns CDR1 SGHDT and CDR2 YYEEEE. This CDR3 is CASSLDTGGDTGELFF. The CDR3 DNA follows: TGTGCCAGCAGCTTGGATACGGGAGGCGACACCGGGGAGCTGTTTTTT.

V and J are TRBV4-2 and TRBJ1-1, with D unresolved. Germline CDR1 reads LGHNA; CDR2 reads YNFKEQ. Trimming took off 5 bases at V and 4 bases at J, with 17 bases between the two ends. The CDR3 sequence is 15 residues long. CDR3 sequence reads: CASSATAGMGTEAFF. In DNA, the CDR3 is TGTGCCAGCAGCGCTACAGCGGGGATGGGCACTGAAGCTTTCTTT.

The table lists this clone with a count of one. The chain joins TRBV5-5 to TRBJ2-2; TRBD2 matches at 9 bases. CDR1 and CDR2 from the germline V gene are SGHKS and YYEKEE (reference sequence). The CDR3 runs to 15 residues. V lost 4 bases and J lost 4; bases outside the gene matches: 5. CDR3 loop: CASSPRLAATGELFF. The CDR3 coding sequence is TGTGCCAGCAGCCCCAGACTAGCGGCCACCGGGGAGCTGTTTTTT.

The chain links TRBV7-9 to TRBJ1-2, with D unresolved. V was clipped by 8 bases and J by 3 bases, with 10 bases between them. The length of the CDR3 is 12 residues. Germline CDR1 reads SEHNR; CDR2 reads FQNEAQ (reference sequence). CDR3 nucleotide sequence: TGTGCCAGCGTGTATTTCGACTATGGCTACACCTTC. This sequence encodes CASVYFDYGYTF.

This chain links TRBV5-4 with TRBJ2-1; a weak D match, TRBD2 (5 bases). This CDR3 has 15 residues. Trimming cost V 3 bases and J 4 bases, with 14 bases left between them. Germline V gene lookup returns CDR1 SGHNT and CDR2 YYREEE (reference sequence). The CDR3 coding sequence is TGTGCCAGCAGCTCCGGAGGCGGGCCTTACAATGAGCAGTTCTTC. It codes for CASSSGGGPYNEQFF.

The rearrangement uses TRBV27 and TRBJ1-1; the match to TRBD1 covers 7 bases. V lost 6 bases to trimming and J lost 2 bases; unmatched junction nucleotides: 6. Per germline, CDR1 MNHEY and CDR2 SMNVEV (reference sequence). The CDR3 has 14 residues. The CDR3 bases are TGTGCCAGCAGGCTTACAGGGGATAACACTGAAGCTTTCTTT. Translated, it gives CASRLTGDNTEAFF.

V gene TRBV9 combines with J gene TRBJ2-3; D may be TRBD2 (6 bases). Germline V CDR1 and CDR2: SGDLS, YYNGEE. CDR3 length equals 17 residues. Between the trimmed V and J ends, which lost 4 bases and 0 bases, there was a span of 18 bases. The CDR3: CASSSPLSGTSTDTQYF. The CDR3 DNA follows: TGTGCCAGCAGCTCCCCCCTATCCGGGACTAGCACAGATACGCAGTATTTT.